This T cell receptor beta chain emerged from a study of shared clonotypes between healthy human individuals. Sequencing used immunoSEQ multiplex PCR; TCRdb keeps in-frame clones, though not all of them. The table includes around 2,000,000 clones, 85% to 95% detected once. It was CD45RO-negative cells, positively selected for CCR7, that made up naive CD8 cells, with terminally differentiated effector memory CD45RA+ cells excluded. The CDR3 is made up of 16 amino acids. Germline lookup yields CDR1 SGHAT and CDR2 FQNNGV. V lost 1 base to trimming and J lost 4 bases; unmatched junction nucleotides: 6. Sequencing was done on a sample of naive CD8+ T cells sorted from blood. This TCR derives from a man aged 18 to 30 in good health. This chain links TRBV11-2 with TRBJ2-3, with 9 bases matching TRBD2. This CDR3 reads CASSLGGGAGADTQYF. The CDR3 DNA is TGTGCCAGCAGCTTAGGCGGGGGGGCTGGCGCAGATACGCAGTATTTT. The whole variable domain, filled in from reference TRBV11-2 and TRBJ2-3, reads EAGVAQSPRYKIIEKRQSVAFWCNPISGHATLYWYQQILGQGPKLLIQFQNNGVVDDSQLPKDRFSAERLKGVDSTLKIQPAKLEDSAVYLCASSLGGGAGADTQYFGPGTRLTVL.